These 30 T cell receptor beta chains share one sample of origin, sequenced in a study of T cells in women clearing cervical HPV infection. Sequenced by immunoSEQ multiplex PCR; TCRdb stores in-frame clones only, minus some. This sample's clone table lists tens of thousands of clones. Specimen: blood buffy coat. These receptors came from a woman aged 18-69 years with a cervical HPV16 infection that either progressed to CIN3+ or cleared (not recorded which).

With regard to this clone: The missing CDR3 end, 3 residues past where the read stops, is filled in from the germline J gene. This chain connects TRBV19 to TRBJ1-1; 9 nucleotides match TRBD1. The CDR3 is 15 amino acids. Trimming removed 1 base from V and 6 bases from J; junction bases left unmatched: 6. Germline V gene sequence: CDR1 LNHDA, CDR2 SQIVND (reference sequence). Partial CDR3 DNA: TGTGCCAGTAGTATAGGGTTTGGGACAGGGTCTGAA. Protein product: CASSIGFGTGSE. The whole CDR3 protein reads CASSIGFGTGSEAFF.

Details on this clone: The read ends 3 residues before the CDR3 terminus; that terminus is restored from the germline J gene. The chain joins TRBV5-1 to TRBJ2-1, with D possibly matching TRBD2 (5 bases). The germline V gene has CDR1 SGHRS and CDR2 YFSETQ. The V end lost 0 bases, the J end lost 8 bases, and 12 bases lay between the germline ends. The CDR3 spans 14 residues. The CDR3 is CASSLARSGDEQFF. CDR3 bases read: TGCGCCAGCAGCTTGGCCAGGAGCGGCGATGAG.

With respect to this clone: Coverage ceases 3 residues before the CDR3 finishes, and the germline J gene fills in the end. V is TRBV18 and J is TRBJ2-1; 7 bases agree with TRBD2. CDR1 is KGHSH and CDR2 is LQKENI in the germline V gene. Trimming removed 3 bases from V and 1 base from J; junction bases left unmatched: 9. This CDR3 is built from 17 residues. This CDR3 reads CASSPLASGVSYNEQFF. Partial CDR3 DNA: TGTGCCAGCTCACCCTTGGCTAGCGGAGTTTCCTACAATGAG.

As for this clone: The DNA ends 3 residues before the CDR3 does, and the rest of the CDR3 is filled in from the germline J gene. This chain uses TRBV10-2 with TRBJ2-2; tentative D call: TRBD2 (5 bases). Germline assignment: CDR1 WSHSY and CDR2 SAAADI. Trimming shortened V by 8 bases and J by 5 bases, and 21 bases separated the two germline ends. The CDR3 length is 16 residues. CDR3 amino acids: CASVGERTLYTGELFF. The CDR3 DNA, read in part, is TGCGCCAGCGTTGGGGAGCGGACCTTGTATACCGGGGAG.

CDR3 DNA (partial): TGTGCCAGCAGCGCCTTCCCGGGGTCCGGTGAAAAA. Amino acid sequence: CASSAFPGSGEK. The complete CDR3 reads CASSAFPGSGEKLFF. The chain uses TRBV9 and TRBJ1-4; D uncertain. The missing CDR3 end, 3 residues past where the read stops, is filled in from the germline J gene. With 3 bases removed from V and 7 bases from J, the gap between germline ends came to 16 bases. CDR1 and CDR2 (germline): SGDLS, YYNGEE. The CDR3 has 15 residues.

The CDR3 region is CASSSQHRGGNTIYF. CDR3 bases read: TGTGCCAGCAGCTCACAGCACAGGGGTGGAAACACC. J is TRBJ1-3 and V is TRBV7-2; 7 bases agree with TRBD1. With the read ending 3 residues before the CDR3 end, the germline J gene is used to fill in that end. CDR1 is SGHTA and CDR2 is FQGNSA in the germline V gene. This CDR3 is built from 15 residues. J lost 3 bases, V lost 4 bases, and 6 bases had no gene match.

In the case of this clone: With the read ending 3 residues before the CDR3 end, the germline J gene is used to fill in that end. V gene TRBV20-1 combines with J gene TRBJ2-1, with D uncertain. The CDR3 covers 12 residues. CDR1 DFQATT and CDR2 SNEGSKA come from the germline V gene (reference sequence). V lost 3 bases and J 8 bases, leaving 11 bases between the germline ends. The sequenced CDR3 bases are TGCAGTGCTAGGCCTAACAGAGATGAG. Translation: CSARPNRDE. The entire CDR3 protein is CSARPNRDEQFF.

Judged by frequency, this clone is medium-sized. The read stops 3 residues short of the end of the CDR3; the missing end is completed from the germline J gene. The V gene is TRBV7-2, the J gene TRBJ2-1; 10 positions agree with TRBD2. The ends lost 1 base at V and 5 bases at J; junction bases unmatched: 2. The CDR3 length is 15 residues. CDR1 SGHTA and CDR2 FQGNSA come from the germline V gene. The CDR3 protein is CASSLVAGGNNEQFF. Incomplete CDR3 DNA: TGTGCCAGCAGCTTAGTAGCGGGGGGAAACAATGAG.

As to this clone: The read is 3 residues too short to cover the CDR3 end, so that end is filled in from the germline J gene. The chain employs TRBV2 and TRBJ2-1, with TRBD2 identical over 14 bases. The germline V gene has CDR1 SNHLY and CDR2 FYNNEI. The CDR3 totals 18 residues. J was trimmed by 1 base and V by 0 bases; bases with no gene match: 2. The sequenced part of the CDR3 DNA is TGTGCCAGCAGTGAAGCGGGACTAGCGGGAGTATCCTACAATGAG. It translates to CASSEAGLAGVSYNE. The CDR3, in full, reads CASSEAGLAGVSYNEQFF.

As regards this clone: The sequenced fragment ends 3 residues before the CDR3 boundary, so the rest is inferred from the germline J gene. The chain has TRBV20-1 and TRBJ2-2, with D hard to call. CDR3 size: 15 residues. Trimming stripped 2 bases from V and 0 bases from J, with 10 bases between. Germline V CDR1 and CDR2: DFQATT, SNEGSKA (reference sequence). CDR3 DNA, as far as it was read: TGCAGTGCTAGAATACAGCCTTCGAACACCGGGGAG. This sequence encodes CSARIQPSNTGE. In full, the CDR3 reads CSARIQPSNTGELFF.

Note on this clone: The CDR3 is cut off 3 residues early in the read; its end comes from the germline J gene. The chain uses TRBV5-1 and TRBJ2-1, with no clear D. This CDR3 contains 13 residues. Germline-derived CDR1 and CDR2 are SGHRS and YFSETQ. Trimming removed 1 base from V and 8 bases from J, with 10 bases in between. CDR3 bases read: TGCGCCAGCAGCTTGTTTAGCAGCGATGAG. This codes for CASSLFSSDE. The entire CDR3 protein is CASSLFSSDEQFF.

Its frequency marks this clone as medium-sized (0.01 to 0.1%). CDR3 bases read: TGCAGCGTTATGGACAGCTCCTACGAG. Its translation is CSVMDSSYE. The CDR3 reads in full as CSVMDSSYEQYF. The chain has TRBV29-1 and TRBJ2-7; D is perhaps TRBD1 (6 bases). The DNA ends 3 residues before the CDR3 does, and the rest of the CDR3 is filled in from the germline J gene. Trimming removed 5 bases from V and 0 bases from J, with 8 bases in between. Germline V lookup: CDR1 SQVTM, CDR2 ANQGSEA. The CDR3 spans 12 residues.

Details on this clone: Read sequence stops 3 residues before the CDR3 end, and the germline J gene provides the missing end. The genes are TRBV6-1 and TRBJ2-2, with a weak D call TRBD1 (5 bases). Germline V gene data show CDR1 as MNHNS and CDR2 as SASEGT. The CDR3 is 14 amino acids. V lost 3 bases to trimming and J lost 5 bases, with 10 bases between them. The CDR3 loop is CASSDYRTTGELFF. The sequenced CDR3 bases are TGTGCCAGCAGTGATTACAGGACAACCGGGGAG.

Notes on this clone: The read ends 3 residues shy of where the CDR3 ends; the end is completed using the germline J gene. The chain employs TRBV7-2 and TRBJ2-1; 11 bases fit TRBD2. This CDR3 comprises 15 residues. V lost 2 bases, J lost 4 bases, and 1 base stayed unmatched. Germline V lookup: CDR1 SGHTA, CDR2 FQGNSA. The CDR3 sequence: CASSLTSGRYNEQFF. Partial CDR3 DNA: TGTGCCAGCAGCTTAACTAGCGGGAGATACAATGAG.

CDR3 region: CASSMRGFSNQPQHF. Incomplete CDR3 DNA: TGTGCCAGTAGTATGAGGGGATTTAGCAATCAGCCC. The V and J genes are TRBV19 and TRBJ1-5, with D tentatively TRBD1 (5 bases). The read terminates 3 residues ahead of where the CDR3 ends, so the germline J gene completes it. The CDR3 runs to 15 residues. Germline V gives CDR1 LNHDA, CDR2 SQIVND (reference sequence). The germline V and J ends were trimmed by 3 bases and 0 bases, with 9 bases remaining between them.

Remarks on this clone: Germline and junction disagree at one end, which may indicate a read error. The read halts 3 residues ahead of the CDR3 end, with the missing end drawn from the germline J gene. This chain joins TRBV4-2 and TRBJ2-7, with TRBD2 matching over 8 bases. This CDR3 contains 15 residues. Per the germline V gene, CDR1 is LGHNA and CDR2 is YNFKEQ. Incomplete CDR3 DNA: TGCGCCAGCAGCCAAGACACTAGCGGAGCCTACGAG. This sequence encodes CASSQDTSGAYE. The full CDR3 sequence reads CASSQDTSGAYEQYF.

Notes on this clone: The read comes to an end 3 residues before the CDR3 does, leaving the germline J gene to fill in the end. The V gene is TRBV11-2, the J gene TRBJ2-2, with 7 bases identical to TRBD1. Losses at the gene ends were 3 bases for V and 6 bases for J; bases not matched to a gene: 4. The length of the CDR3 is 14 residues. The germline V gene encodes CDR1 SGHAT and CDR2 FQNNGV. Partial CDR3 DNA: TGTGCCAGCAGCTTCTTGAGGGGGCCCGGGGAG. This gives the protein CASSFLRGPGE. The entire CDR3 is CASSFLRGPGELFF.

Comments on this clone: The CDR3 extends 3 residues past the end of the read, so its final part is completed from the germline J gene. The rearrangement joins TRBV7-8 to TRBJ1-1; D gene unclear. Trimming removed 3 bases from V and 3 bases from J, with 11 bases in between. The CDR3 runs 14 residues. Germline assignment: CDR1 SGHVS and CDR2 FQNEAQ. CDR3 sequence reads: CASSFEARYTEAFF. The CDR3 bases that were read are TGTGCCAGCAGCTTCGAGGCGCGGTACACTGAA.

In regard to this clone: Sequencing ends 3 residues short of the CDR3 end; the germline J gene provides the rest. This chain joins TRBV19 and TRBJ2-5, with 8 bases that match TRBD1. The CDR3 has 17 amino acids. The V gene end was trimmed by 5 bases and the J gene end by 1 base; junction bases not matched to a gene: 12. The germline CDR1 and CDR2 sequences are LNHDA and SQIVND (reference sequence). The CDR3 region is CASSPGDRRILQETQYF. The sequenced part of the CDR3 DNA is TGTGCCAGTAGTCCTGGGGACAGGAGAATACTCCAAGAGACC.

Note on this clone: The DNA ends 3 residues before the CDR3 does, and the rest of the CDR3 is filled in from the germline J gene. The gene calls are TRBV30 and TRBJ2-4, with 9 bases fitting TRBD1. This CDR3 region has 20 residues. V lost 1 base, J lost 0 bases, and 16 bases stayed unmatched. Looked up from germline, CDR1 is GTSNPN and CDR2 is SVGIG (reference sequence). CDR3 DNA (partial): TGTGCCTGGAGTGGGACAGGGGATTTTGGGTTCTCACTAGCCAAAAACATT. Translation: CAWSGTGDFGFSLAKNI. The full-length CDR3 reads as CAWSGTGDFGFSLAKNIQYF.

Of note for this clone: The CDR3 end is not reached by the read, which stops 3 residues before it; the germline J gene fills it in. The chain recombines TRBV19 with TRBJ1-4; tentatively, D is TRBD1 (6 bases). Germline V gene sequence: CDR1 LNHDA, CDR2 SQIVND (reference sequence). CDR3 size: 15 residues. CDR3 residues: CASRLPGRRGGILFF. The DNA read from the CDR3 is TGTGCCAGTAGGTTACCCGGCCGAAGAGGGGGAATA.

A note on this clone: The CDR3 is cut off 3 residues early in the read; its end comes from the germline J gene. The V gene is TRBV11-2, the J gene TRBJ2-3; 8 positions agree with TRBD1. The CDR3 extends over 15 amino acids. The germline gives CDR1 SGHAT, CDR2 FQNNGV. V shed 3 bases, J shed 4 bases, and the junction held 6 bases outside the gene matches. CDR3 sequence reads: CASSFTTGEADTQYF. The CDR3 bases that were read are TGTGCCAGCAGCTTTACGACAGGGGAAGCAGATACG.

With regard to this clone: Coverage ceases 3 residues before the CDR3 finishes, and the germline J gene fills in the end. This chain links TRBV2 with TRBJ1-3; no definite D call. The CDR3 contains 15 residues. CDR1 is SNHLY, CDR2 FYNNEI, per germline. The ends were cut back, 8 bases at V and 0 bases at J, with 14 bases in the middle. Incomplete CDR3 DNA: TGTGCCAGCTCCCAGGTCCCACTCTCTGGAAACACC. This codes for CASSQVPLSGNT. The CDR3 reads in full as CASSQVPLSGNTIYF.

The sequenced CDR3 bases are TGTGCCAGCAGCTTGGGGCAGCGGACCTACGAG. Protein product: CASSLGQRTYE. The full-length CDR3 reads as CASSLGQRTYEQYF. V gene TRBV5-4 combines with J gene TRBJ2-7; tentatively, D is TRBD2 (5 bases). The CDR3 end is not reached by the read, which stops 3 residues before it; the germline J gene fills it in. The germline gives CDR1 SGHNT, CDR2 YYREEE (reference sequence). V was clipped by 0 bases and J by 2 bases, with 9 bases between them. The CDR3 consists of 14 residues. Complete variable domain (other parts from reference TRBV5-4 and TRBJ2-7): ETGVTQSPTHLIKTRGQQVTLRCSSQSGHNTVSWYQQALGQGPQFIFQYYREEENGRGNFPPRFSGLQFPNYSSELNVNALELDDSALYLCASSLGQRTYEQYFGPGTRLTVT.

To note about this clone: The sequenced fragment ends 3 residues before the CDR3 boundary, so the rest is inferred from the germline J gene. This chain links TRBV11-2 with TRBJ2-3; TRBD2 matches 11 bases. Germline values: CDR1 SGHAT, CDR2 FQNNGV. The CDR3 has 15 residues. The sequenced CDR3 bases are TGTGCCAGCAGCCTAAGAGGGGGGACTAGCGGACCG. Amino acid sequence: CASSLRGGTSGP. The whole CDR3 sequence reads CASSLRGGTSGPQYF.

As for this clone: The sequenced fragment ends 3 residues before the CDR3 boundary, so the rest is inferred from the germline J gene. The gene calls are TRBV4-1 and TRBJ1-3; perhaps TRBD1 as D (5 bases). Germline CDR1 reads MGHRA; CDR2 reads YSYEKL. The CDR3 runs 15 residues. V shed 4 bases and J shed 0 bases, with 10 bases lying between them. The CDR3 bases that were read are TGCGCCAGCAGCCGAGTGGGGCTCTCTGGAAACACC. Residues: CASSRVGLSGNT. The whole CDR3 reads CASSRVGLSGNTIYF.

Regarding this clone: The read comes to an end 3 residues before the CDR3 does, leaving the germline J gene to fill in the end. This chain links TRBV7-3 with TRBJ2-1; D is unclear. Trimming pared 0 bases from V and 7 bases from J, leaving 7 bases between. The CDR3 has 13 residues. Germline V lookup: CDR1 SGHTA, CDR2 FQGTGA. CDR3 bases read: TGTGCCAGCAGCTTAACTCTCCGGAATGAG. This encodes CASSLTLRNE. Given in full, the CDR3 is CASSLTLRNEQFF.

Details on this clone: Coverage ceases 3 residues before the CDR3 finishes, and the germline J gene fills in the end. The chain joins TRBV5-1 to TRBJ2-7; TRBD2 agrees at 9 bases. V lost 6 bases to trimming and J lost 4 bases; unmatched junction nucleotides: 5. CDR1 is SGHRS and CDR2 is YFSETQ in the germline V gene. This CDR3 has 13 amino acids. CDR3 residues: CASKSSGKYEQYF. CDR3 DNA, as far as it was read: TGCGCCAGCAAATCTAGCGGGAAATACGAG.

Points on this clone: The read terminates 3 residues before the CDR3 end, so the remaining end is supplied by the germline J gene. The genes are TRBV7-2 and TRBJ2-2; D not resolved. The CDR3 sequence is 13 residues long. In germline, CDR1 is SGHTA, CDR2 FQGNSA. The V and J ends lost 1 base and 5 bases respectively, with 5 bases between them. This CDR3 reads CASSLDQTGELFF. The sequenced CDR3 bases are TGTGCCAGCAGCTTAGATCAGACCGGGGAG.

On this clone itself: The read falls 3 residues short of the CDR3 end, and the missing part is taken from the germline J gene. This chain connects TRBV7-6 to TRBJ1-4, with 10 bases aligning to TRBD1. CDR1 and CDR2 (germline): SGHVS, FNYEAQ. Trimming took 6 bases from V and 8 from J; bases not matched to a gene: 9. CDR3 length equals 15 residues. The CDR3 sequence is CASRAGTGVREKLFF. The sequenced part of the CDR3 DNA is TGTGCCAGCAGGGCCGGGACAGGGGTTAGAGAAAAA.